This T cell receptor (beta chain) came from a study of T cells after yellow fever vaccination. Whole-study context: The SMART-Seq v4 Ultra Low Input method served to prepare the low-cell-number fractions. Overall study findings and caveats: Reappearing after the booster were most of the clones from primary vaccination (about 96% CD4, about 87% CD8). Relatively few clonotypes were ones that appeared in both CD4 and CD8 compartments.

On this clonotype itself: Its target is unknown.

A universal primer site and UMIs were added as TCR cDNA was made by 5'RACE template switching. TCRdb used MiXCR to reprocess the 5' RACE reads, holding one entry per CDR3 protein. This sample carries almost 600,000 distinct CDR3 sequences, approximately 15% of them seen once, and the ten largest clones take about 14%. Trimming left V 5 bases short and J 4 bases short, with 4 bases between. Germline CDR1 KGHDR, CDR2 SFDVKD. CDR3 length: 12 amino acids. This receptor was identified in a man aged 25 to 40 who received the YFV17D yellow fever vaccine. The rearrangement links TRBV24-1 to TRBJ2-2, with unresolved D. The source material was PBMCs, sampled on the day of the yellow fever booster vaccination. The CDR3 loop is CATSVRTGELFF. CDR3 in DNA: TGTGCCACCAGTGTTCGCACCGGGGAGCTGTTTTTT.